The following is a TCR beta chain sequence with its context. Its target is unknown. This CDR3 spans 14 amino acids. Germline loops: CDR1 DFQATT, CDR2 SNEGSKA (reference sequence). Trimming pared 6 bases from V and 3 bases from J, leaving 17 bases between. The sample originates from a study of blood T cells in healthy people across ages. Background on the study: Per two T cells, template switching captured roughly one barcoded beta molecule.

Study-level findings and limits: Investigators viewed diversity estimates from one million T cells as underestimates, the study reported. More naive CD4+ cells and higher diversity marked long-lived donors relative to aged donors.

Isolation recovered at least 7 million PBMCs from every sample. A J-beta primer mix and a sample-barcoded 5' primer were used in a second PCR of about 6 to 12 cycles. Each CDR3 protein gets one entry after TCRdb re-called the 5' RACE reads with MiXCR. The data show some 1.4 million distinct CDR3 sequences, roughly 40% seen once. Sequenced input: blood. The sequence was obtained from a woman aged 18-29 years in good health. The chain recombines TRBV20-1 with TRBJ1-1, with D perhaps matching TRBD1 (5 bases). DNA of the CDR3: TGCAGTGCCTCACCTCCGGGGCTTGACACTGAAGCTTTCTTT. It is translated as CSASPPGLDTEAFF.